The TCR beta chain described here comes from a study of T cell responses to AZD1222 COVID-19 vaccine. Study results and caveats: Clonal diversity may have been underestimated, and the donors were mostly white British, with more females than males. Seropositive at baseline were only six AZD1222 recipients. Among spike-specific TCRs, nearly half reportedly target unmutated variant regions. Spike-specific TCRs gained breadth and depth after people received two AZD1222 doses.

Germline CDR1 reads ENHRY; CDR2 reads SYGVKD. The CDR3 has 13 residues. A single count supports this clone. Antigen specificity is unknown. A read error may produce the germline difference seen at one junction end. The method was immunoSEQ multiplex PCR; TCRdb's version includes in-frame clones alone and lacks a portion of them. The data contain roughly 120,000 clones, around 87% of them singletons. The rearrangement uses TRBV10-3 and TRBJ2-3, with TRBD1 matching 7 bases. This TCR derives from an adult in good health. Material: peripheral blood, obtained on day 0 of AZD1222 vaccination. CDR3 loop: CAIGDRAEDTQYF. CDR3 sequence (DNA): TGTGCCATCGGTGACAGGGCCGAGGATACGCAGTATTTT.